The following is a TCR beta chain sequence with its context. The CDR3 consists of 15 residues. Looked up from germline, CDR1 is SGHNT and CDR2 is YYREEE (reference sequence). The V end lost 1 base, the J end lost 7 bases, and 14 bases lay between the germline ends. These data belong to a study of blood T cell repertoires in COVID-19. Looking at the study overall: T cells, B-cell-depleted T cells, or PBMCs supplied cDNA or gDNA.

Assay: immunoSEQ multiplex PCR; the TCRdb copy retains only in-frame clones and omits some. The sample lists roughly 190,000 clones; approximately 90% were seen once. The chain is built from TRBV5-4 and TRBJ1-4, with D possibly TRBD1 on 6 matching bases. Sample: peripheral blood. This receptor was obtained from a woman aged 80 or older in a cohort sampled during active or convalescent COVID-19. DNA for the CDR3: TGTGCCAGCAGCTTGAAGAAAGAACAGGGTGAAAAACTGTTTTTT. Residues: CASSLKKEQGEKLFF.